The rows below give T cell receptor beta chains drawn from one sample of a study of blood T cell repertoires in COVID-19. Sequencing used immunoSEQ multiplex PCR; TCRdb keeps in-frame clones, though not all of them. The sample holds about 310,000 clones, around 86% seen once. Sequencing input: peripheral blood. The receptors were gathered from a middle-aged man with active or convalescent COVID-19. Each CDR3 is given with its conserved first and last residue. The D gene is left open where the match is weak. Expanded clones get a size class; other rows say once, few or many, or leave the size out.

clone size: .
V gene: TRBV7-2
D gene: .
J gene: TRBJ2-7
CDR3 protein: CASSFYAYEQYF
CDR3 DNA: TGTGCCAGCAGCTTCTACGCCTACGAGCAGTACTTC

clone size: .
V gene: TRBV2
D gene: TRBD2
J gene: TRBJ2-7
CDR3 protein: CASSDQAGGPGYEQYF
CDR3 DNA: TGTGCCAGCAGTGACCAGGCGGGGGGGCCAGGTTACGAGCAGTACTTC

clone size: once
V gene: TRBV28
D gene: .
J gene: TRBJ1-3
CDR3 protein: CASRTGPFSGNTIYF
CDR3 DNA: TGTGCCAGCAGGACAGGTCCTTTCTCTGGAAACACCATATATTTT

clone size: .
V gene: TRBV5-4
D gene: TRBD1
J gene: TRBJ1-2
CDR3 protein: CASSSTLGQGFGYTF
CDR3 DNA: TGTGCCAGCAGCTCGACCCTGGGACAGGGTTTTGGCTACACCTTC

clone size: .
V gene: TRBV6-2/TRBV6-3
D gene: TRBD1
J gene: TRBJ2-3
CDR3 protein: CASSYPGQGRNTQYF
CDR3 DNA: TGTGCCAGCAGTTATCCGGGACAGGGTAGAAATACGCAGTATTTT

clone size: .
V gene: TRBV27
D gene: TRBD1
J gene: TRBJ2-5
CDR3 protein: CASSPPGTGVSYQETQYF
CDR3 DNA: TGTGCCAGCAGTCCTCCCGGGACAGGTGTTTCGTACCAAGAGACCCAGTACTTC

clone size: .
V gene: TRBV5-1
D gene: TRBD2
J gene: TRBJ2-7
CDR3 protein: CASSSIAGADEQYF
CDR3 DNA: TGCGCCAGCAGCTCTATAGCGGGAGCCGACGAGCAGTACTTC

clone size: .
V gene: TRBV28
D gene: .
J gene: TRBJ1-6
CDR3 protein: CASSSRHDSPLHF
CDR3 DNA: TGTGCCAGCAGCTCCCGACACGATTCACCCCTCCACTTT

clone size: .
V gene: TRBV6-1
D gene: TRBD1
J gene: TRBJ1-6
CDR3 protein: CASSEVGQGYSPLHF
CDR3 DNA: TGTGCCAGCAGTGAAGTGGGACAGGGATATTCACCCCTCCACTTT

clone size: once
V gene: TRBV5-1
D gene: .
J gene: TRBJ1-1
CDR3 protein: CASSLGAGLATEAFF
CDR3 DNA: TGCGCCAGCAGCTTGGGTGCAGGGCTTGCCACTGAAGCTTTCTTT

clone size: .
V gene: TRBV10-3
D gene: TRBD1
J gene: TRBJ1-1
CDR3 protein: CAISGSQTGGLGAFF
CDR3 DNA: TGTGCCATCAGTGGAAGCCAAACAGGGGGCCTTGGAGCTTTCTTT

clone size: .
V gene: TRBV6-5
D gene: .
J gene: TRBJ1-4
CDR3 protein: CASSYSVSLSHEKLFF
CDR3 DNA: TGTGCCAGCAGTTACTCAGTCTCGTTAAGCCATGAAAAACTGTTTTTT

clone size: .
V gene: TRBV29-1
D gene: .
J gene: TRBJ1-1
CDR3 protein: CSVQRGSDAFF
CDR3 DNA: TGCAGCGTACAAAGGGGGTCTGACGCTTTCTTT

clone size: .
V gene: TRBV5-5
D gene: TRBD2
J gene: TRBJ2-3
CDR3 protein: CASSLAPLAGRTDTQYF
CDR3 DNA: TGTGCCAGCAGCTTGGCCCCTCTAGCGGGGCGGACAGATACGCAGTATTTT

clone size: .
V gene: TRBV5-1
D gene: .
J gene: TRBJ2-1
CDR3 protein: CASSFGDWAYNEQFF
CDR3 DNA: TGCGCCAGCAGCTTCGGGGACTGGGCCTACAATGAGCAGTTCTTC

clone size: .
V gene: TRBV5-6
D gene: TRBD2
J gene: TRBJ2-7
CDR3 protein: CASRLAGKYSYEQYF
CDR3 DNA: TGTGCCAGCAGGCTAGCGGGAAAATACTCCTACGAGCAGTACTTC

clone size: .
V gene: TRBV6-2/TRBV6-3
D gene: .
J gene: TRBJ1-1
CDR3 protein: CASSYRRGNTEAFF
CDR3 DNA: TGTGCCAGCAGTTACCGACGGGGAAACACTGAAGCTTTCTTT

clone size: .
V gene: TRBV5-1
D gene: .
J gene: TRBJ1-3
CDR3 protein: CASSLGIRQASGNTIYF
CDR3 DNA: TGCGCCAGCAGCTTGGGTATTCGGCAGGCCTCTGGAAACACCATATATTTT

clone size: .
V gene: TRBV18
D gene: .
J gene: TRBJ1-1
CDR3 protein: CASSPRSKGENTEAFF
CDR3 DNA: TGTGCCAGCTCACCTAGGTCGAAGGGAGAGAACACTGAAGCTTTCTTT

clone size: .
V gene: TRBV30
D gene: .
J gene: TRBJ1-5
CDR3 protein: CAWSVGGDQPQHF
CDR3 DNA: TGTGCCTGGAGTGTTGGGGGGGATCAGCCCCAGCATTTT

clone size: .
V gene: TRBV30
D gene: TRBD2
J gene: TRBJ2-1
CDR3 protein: CAWSASGSWQFF
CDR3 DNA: TGTGCCTGGAGTGCTAGCGGGAGTTGGCAGTTCTTC

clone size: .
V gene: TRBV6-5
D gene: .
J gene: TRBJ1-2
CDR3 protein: CASSDSSYGYTF
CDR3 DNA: TGTGCCAGCAGCGACAGTTCCTATGGCTACACCTTC

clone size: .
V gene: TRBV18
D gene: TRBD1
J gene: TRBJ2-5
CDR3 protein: CASSRGQGSETQYF
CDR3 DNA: TGTGCCAGCTCAAGGGGACAGGGGAGCGAGACCCAGTACTTC

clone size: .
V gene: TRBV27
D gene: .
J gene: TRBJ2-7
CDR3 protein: CASSLSTTLGLYEQYF
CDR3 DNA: TGTGCCAGCAGTTTATCGACAACTCTGGGACTCTACGAGCAGTACTTC

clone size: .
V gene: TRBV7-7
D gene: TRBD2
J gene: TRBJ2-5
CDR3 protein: CASSSSGVQETQYF
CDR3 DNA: TGTGCCAGCAGCTCTAGCGGGGTCCAAGAGACCCAGTACTTC

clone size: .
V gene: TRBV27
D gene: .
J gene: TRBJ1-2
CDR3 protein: CASSLSSSGGYTF
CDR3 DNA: TGTGCCAGCAGCCTTTCGTCCAGTGGTGGCTACACCTTC

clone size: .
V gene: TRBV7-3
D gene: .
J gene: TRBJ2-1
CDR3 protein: CASSSKGAGYNEQFF
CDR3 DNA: TGTGCCAGCAGCTCTAAAGGGGCAGGGTACAATGAGCAGTTCTTC

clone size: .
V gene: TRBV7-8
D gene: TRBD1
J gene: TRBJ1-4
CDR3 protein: CASSFSQGARGEKLFF
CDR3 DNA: TGTGCCAGCAGCTTTTCCCAGGGGGCTAGAGGTGAAAAACTGTTTTTT

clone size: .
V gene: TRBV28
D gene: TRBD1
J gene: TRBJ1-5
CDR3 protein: CASRIDRATNQPQHF
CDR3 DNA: TGTGCCAGCAGGATCGACAGGGCTACAAATCAGCCCCAGCATTTT

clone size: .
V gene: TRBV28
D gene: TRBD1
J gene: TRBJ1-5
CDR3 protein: CASSSFSRGPSNQPQHF
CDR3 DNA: TGTGCCAGCAGTTCCTTCAGCAGGGGGCCGAGCAATCAGCCCCAGCATTTT

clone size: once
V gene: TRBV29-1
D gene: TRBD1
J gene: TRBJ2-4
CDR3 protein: CSVERGQGQNIQYF
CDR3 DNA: TGCAGCGTTGAACGGGGACAGGGACAAAACATTCAGTACTTC

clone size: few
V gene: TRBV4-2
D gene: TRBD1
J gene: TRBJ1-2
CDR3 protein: CASSLAPGQGQNYGYTF
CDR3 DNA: TGTGCCAGCAGTCTTGCCCCAGGACAGGGTCAGAACTATGGCTACACCTTC

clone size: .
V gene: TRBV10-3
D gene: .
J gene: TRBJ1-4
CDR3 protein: CAISESARAEKLFF
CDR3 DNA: TGTGCCATCAGTGAGTCCGCCAGGGCTGAAAAACTGTTTTTT

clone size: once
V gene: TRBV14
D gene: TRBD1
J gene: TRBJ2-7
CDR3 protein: CASSQVWTGRYEQYF
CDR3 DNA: TGTGCCAGCAGCCAAGTCTGGACAGGAAGATACGAGCAGTACTTC

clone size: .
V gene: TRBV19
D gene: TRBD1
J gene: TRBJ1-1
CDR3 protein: CASSPRGTGGNTEAFF
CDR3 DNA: TGTGCCAGTAGTCCCCGCGGGACAGGGGGCAACACTGAAGCTTTCTTT

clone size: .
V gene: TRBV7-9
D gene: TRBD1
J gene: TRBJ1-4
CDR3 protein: CASSLSQGATEKLFF
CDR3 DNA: TGTGCCAGCAGCTTATCGCAGGGGGCGACTGAAAAACTGTTTTTT

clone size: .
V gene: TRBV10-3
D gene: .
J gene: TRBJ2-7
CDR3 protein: CAITDSEGSYEQYF
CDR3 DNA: TGTGCCATCACGGACAGTGAGGGATCCTACGAGCAGTACTTC

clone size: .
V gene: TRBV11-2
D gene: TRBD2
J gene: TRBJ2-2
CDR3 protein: CASSPGTSVEGGELFF
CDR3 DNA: TGTGCCAGCAGCCCCGGGACTAGCGTGGAGGGCGGGGAGCTGTTTTTT

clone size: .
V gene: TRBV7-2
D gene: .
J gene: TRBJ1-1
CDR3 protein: CASSLGGGTPGGAFF
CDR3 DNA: TGTGCCAGCAGCTTAGGGGGAGGGACCCCTGGTGGGGCTTTCTTT

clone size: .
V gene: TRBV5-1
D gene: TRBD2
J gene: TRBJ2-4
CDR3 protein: CASSRAGADDDIQYF
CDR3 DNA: TGCGCCAGCAGCCGAGCGGGAGCCGACGATGACATTCAGTACTTC

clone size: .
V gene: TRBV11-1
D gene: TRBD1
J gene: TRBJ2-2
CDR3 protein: CASSRDSYTGELFF
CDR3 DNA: TGTGCCAGCAGCCGGGACAGTTACACCGGGGAGCTGTTTTTT

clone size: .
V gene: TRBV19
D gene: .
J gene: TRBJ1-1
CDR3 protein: CASTPFLMNTEAFF
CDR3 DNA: TGTGCCAGTACTCCCTTCTTAATGAACACTGAAGCTTTCTTT

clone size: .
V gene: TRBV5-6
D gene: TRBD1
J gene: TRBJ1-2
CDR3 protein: CASTLGYRGSNYGYTF
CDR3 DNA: TGTGCCAGCACCCTGGGTTACAGGGGTTCTAACTATGGCTACACCTTC

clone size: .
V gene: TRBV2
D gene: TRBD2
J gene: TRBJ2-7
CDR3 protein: CATRTLAASYEQYF
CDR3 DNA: TGTGCCACCCGAACCCTAGCGGCCTCCTACGAGCAGTACTTC

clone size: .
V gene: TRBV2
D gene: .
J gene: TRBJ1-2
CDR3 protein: CASSESRTNYGYTF
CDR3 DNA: TGTGCCAGCAGTGAATCGCGGACTAACTATGGCTACACCTTC

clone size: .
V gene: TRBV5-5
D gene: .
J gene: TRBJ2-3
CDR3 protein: CASSANRVGEDTQYF
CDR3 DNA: TGTGCCAGCAGCGCAAACAGGGTCGGTGAAGATACGCAGTATTTT

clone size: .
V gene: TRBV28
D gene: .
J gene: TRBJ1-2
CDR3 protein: CASSFQGYGYTF
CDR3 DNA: TGTGCCAGCAGTTTCCAGGGGTATGGCTACACCTTC

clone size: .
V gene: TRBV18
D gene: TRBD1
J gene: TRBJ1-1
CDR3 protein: CASSPLQGILNTEAFF
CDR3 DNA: TGTGCCAGCTCACCGTTACAGGGGATTTTGAACACTGAAGCTTTCTTT

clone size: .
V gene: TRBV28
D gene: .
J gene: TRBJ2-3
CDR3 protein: CASSYPWAGDFRSPDTQYF
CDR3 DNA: TGTGCCAGCAGTTATCCCTGGGCCGGGGACTTTAGGTCCCCAGATACGCAGTATTTT

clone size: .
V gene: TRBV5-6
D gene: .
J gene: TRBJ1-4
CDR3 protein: CASSLTLQQGKLFF
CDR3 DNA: TGTGCCAGCAGCTTGACACTTCAACAGGGAAAACTGTTTTTT

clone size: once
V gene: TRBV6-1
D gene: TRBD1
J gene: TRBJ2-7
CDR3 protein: CASSERSWGQLYEQYF
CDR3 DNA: TGTGCCAGCAGTGAAAGGTCTTGGGGACAGCTCTACGAGCAGTACTTC

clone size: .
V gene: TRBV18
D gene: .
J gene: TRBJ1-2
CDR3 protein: CASSRYREGYTF
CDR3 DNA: TGTGCCAGCTCACGGTACAGGGAAGGCTACACCTTC

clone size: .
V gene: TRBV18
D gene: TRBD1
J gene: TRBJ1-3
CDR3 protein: CASSPRQGVDTIYF
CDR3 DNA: TGTGCCAGCTCACCACGGCAGGGGGTTGACACCATATATTTT

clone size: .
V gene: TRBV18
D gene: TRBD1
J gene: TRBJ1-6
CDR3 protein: CASSHGQGRDISPLHF
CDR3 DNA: TGTGCCAGCTCACACGGACAGGGTCGAGACATTTCACCCCTCCACTTT

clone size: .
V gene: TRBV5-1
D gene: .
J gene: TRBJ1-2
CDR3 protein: CASSRGGGGEEGGYTF
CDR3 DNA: TGCGCCAGCAGCCGCGGTGGAGGCGGGGAGGAAGGTGGCTACACCTTC

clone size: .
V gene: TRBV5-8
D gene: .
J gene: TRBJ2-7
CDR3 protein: CASSLGQADSYEQYF
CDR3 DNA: TGTGCCAGCAGCTTGGGACAGGCCGACTCCTACGAGCAGTACTTC